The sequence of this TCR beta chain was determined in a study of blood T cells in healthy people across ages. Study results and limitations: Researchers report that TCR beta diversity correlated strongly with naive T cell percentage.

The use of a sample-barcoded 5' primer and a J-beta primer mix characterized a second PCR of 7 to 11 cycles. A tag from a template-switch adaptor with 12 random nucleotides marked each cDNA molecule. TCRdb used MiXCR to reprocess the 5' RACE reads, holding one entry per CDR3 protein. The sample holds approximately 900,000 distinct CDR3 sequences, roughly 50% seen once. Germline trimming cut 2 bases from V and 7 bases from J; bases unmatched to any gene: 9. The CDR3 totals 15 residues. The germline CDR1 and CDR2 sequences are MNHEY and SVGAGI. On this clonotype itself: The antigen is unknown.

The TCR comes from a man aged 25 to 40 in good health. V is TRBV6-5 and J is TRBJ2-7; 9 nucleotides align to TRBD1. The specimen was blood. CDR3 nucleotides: TGTGCCAGCAGTTACACCGGGACAGGGTACAATGAGCAGTACTTC. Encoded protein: CASSYTGTGYNEQYF.